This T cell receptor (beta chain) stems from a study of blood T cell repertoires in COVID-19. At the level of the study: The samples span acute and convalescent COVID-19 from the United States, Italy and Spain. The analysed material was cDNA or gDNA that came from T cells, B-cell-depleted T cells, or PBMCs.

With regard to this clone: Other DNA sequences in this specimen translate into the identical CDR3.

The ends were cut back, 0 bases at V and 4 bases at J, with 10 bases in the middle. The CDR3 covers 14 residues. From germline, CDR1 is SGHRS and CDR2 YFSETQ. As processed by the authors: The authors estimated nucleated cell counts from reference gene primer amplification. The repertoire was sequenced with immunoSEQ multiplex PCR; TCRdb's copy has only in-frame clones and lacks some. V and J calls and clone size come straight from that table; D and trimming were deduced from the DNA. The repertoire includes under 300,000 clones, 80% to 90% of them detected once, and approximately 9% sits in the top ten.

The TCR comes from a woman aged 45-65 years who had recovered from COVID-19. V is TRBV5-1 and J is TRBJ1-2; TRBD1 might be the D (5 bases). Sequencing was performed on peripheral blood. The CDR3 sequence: CASSLAQGGYGYTF. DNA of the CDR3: TGCGCCAGCAGCTTGGCCCAGGGAGGCTATGGCTACACCTTC.